Presented here are 32 T cell receptor beta chains from one specimen sequenced in a study of T cell changes during pregnancy in multiple sclerosis. The table came from immunoSEQ multiplex PCR; TCRdb's copy has only in-frame clones and leaves some out. The data show some 22,000 clones, roughly 87% seen once. The sample consisted of CD8+ T cells from peripheral blood mononuclear cells, taken after pregnancy. The receptors shown here come from a female donor with multiple sclerosis, enrolled in a pregnancy study.

In regard to this clone: The junction differs from germline at one of its ends, possibly a read error. This chain uses TRBV28 with TRBJ2-7, with 9 nucleotides matching TRBD1. The CDR3 contains 13 residues. CDR1 MDHEN and CDR2 SYDVKM come from the germline V gene. The CDR3: CASSLTGTGIEDF. The DNA of the CDR3 is TGTGCCAGCAGTCTGACCGGGACAGGGATCGAGGACTTC.

In DNA, the CDR3 is TGTGCCAGCATCCCTAACTCTAGCGGACTGTTTTACAATGAGCAGTTCTTC. It specifies CASIPNSSGLFYNEQFF. The chain employs TRBV7-9 and TRBJ2-1, with 7 nucleotides matching TRBD2. CDR3 length equals 17 residues. J was trimmed by 4 bases and V by 7 bases; bases with no gene match: 16. CDR1 is SEHNR, CDR2 FQNEAQ, per germline (reference sequence).

CDR3 amino acids: CRDRWVAGESVGTDTQYF. DNA for the CDR3: TGCAGGGACCGGTGGGTAGCGGGAGAAAGTGTGGGCACAGATACGCAGTATTTT. The rearrangement uses TRBV4-3 and TRBJ2-3, with 9 bases identical to TRBD2. CDR3 length equals 18 residues. Germline loops: CDR1 LGHNA, CDR2 YSLEER.

The rearrangement uses TRBV10-3 and TRBJ1-1, with D possibly being TRBD1 (6 bases). This CDR3 contains 15 residues. V gave up 4 bases and J gave up 0 bases, with 12 bases separating them. CDR1 is ENHRY and CDR2 is SYGVKD in the germline V gene. This CDR3 is CAISAYRVMNTEAFF. The CDR3 DNA reads TGTGCCATCAGTGCATACAGGGTCATGAACACTGAAGCTTTCTTT.

Remarks on this clone: One end of the junction is discordant with germline, which a read error may explain. This chain connects TRBV11-3 to TRBJ2-2; no clear D. The CDR3 has 14 amino acids. Per the germline V gene, CDR1 is SGHNT and CDR2 is YENEEA. CDR3 coding DNA: TGTGCCAGTAGCTTTACGCAGTACACCGGGGAGCTGTTTTTT. It yields the protein CASSFTQYTGELFF.

V usage is TRBV5-6 and J usage is TRBJ2-1; no clear D. The V end was cut by 2 bases, the J end by 7 bases, with 16 bases between. Germline values: CDR1 SGHDT, CDR2 YYEEEE. CDR3 size: 15 residues. DNA of the CDR3: TGTGCCAGCAGCTTTCGAGAAGCCCCCTTTAATGAGCAGTTCTTC. As protein: CASSFREAPFNEQFF.

This chain joins TRBV11-3 and TRBJ2-5, with 10 positions matching TRBD2. Germline CDR1 is SGHNT and CDR2 is YENEEA. CDR3 size: 17 residues. V lost 3 bases, J lost 2 bases, and 9 bases stayed unmatched. CDR3 protein: CASSLRGRTSGQETQYF. The CDR3 DNA reads TGTGCCAGCAGCTTGAGGGGCAGGACTAGCGGTCAAGAGACCCAGTACTTC.

The rearrangement links TRBV28 to TRBJ2-7, with 7 bases matching TRBD2. V dropped 3 bases and J dropped 6; count of bases not matched to a gene: 11. Germline-derived CDR1 and CDR2 are MDHEN and SYDVKM. The CDR3 loop spans 15 amino acids. DNA of the CDR3: TGTGCCAGCAGTTTTGGCGGGGAGGGCCCCCGCGAGCAGTACTTC. It is translated as CASSFGGEGPREQYF.

This sequence joins TRBV27 and TRBJ2-7; possibly TRBD2 for D (7 bases). Germline V gene data show CDR1 as MNHEY and CDR2 as SMNVEV (reference sequence). The CDR3 consists of 14 residues. Trimming cost V 2 bases and J 2 bases, with 10 bases left between them. CDR3 sequence: CASSLGEGAYEQYF. In nucleotides, the CDR3 is TGTGCCAGCAGTTTAGGGGAGGGGGCCTACGAGCAGTACTTC.

The J gene is TRBJ1-2, the V gene TRBV7-9; TRBD1 matches 7 bases. Looked up from germline, CDR1 is SEHNR and CDR2 is FQNEAQ (reference sequence). The ends lost 4 bases at V and 4 bases at J; junction bases unmatched: 6. The CDR3 runs to 14 residues. For the CDR3, the DNA is TGTGCCAGCAGCTCCGGGGACAGCTTCTATGGCTACACCTTC. Its translation is CASSSGDSFYGYTF.

The chain has TRBV2 and TRBJ2-3; D may be TRBD2 (5 bases). This CDR3 has 15 amino acids. The germline V and J ends were trimmed by 5 bases and 4 bases, with 16 bases remaining between them. Germline lookup yields CDR1 SNHLY and CDR2 FYNNEI. CDR3 in DNA: TGTGCCAGCAGTTACCGGGAAAGAGCCCCAGATACGCAGTATTTT. Encoded protein: CASSYRERAPDTQYF.

J is TRBJ2-7 and V is TRBV6-5, with 7 bases matching TRBD1. Germline lookup yields CDR1 MNHEY and CDR2 SVGAGI. The CDR3 totals 16 residues. V dropped 0 bases and J dropped 2; count of bases not matched to a gene: 7. CDR3 nucleotides: TGTGCCAGCAGTTACTCTCAGAGACAGGGTGCCTACGAGCAGTACTTC. Translated, it gives CASSYSQRQGAYEQYF.

This chain uses TRBV19 with TRBJ1-5; TRBD1 is a possible D gene (5 bases). The V end was cut by 3 bases, the J end by 3 bases, with 12 bases between. The CDR3 has 15 amino acids. Germline loops: CDR1 LNHDA, CDR2 SQIVND (reference sequence). CDR3 sequence (DNA): TGTGCCAGTAGTATCGTCGACGGACACAATCAGCCCCAGCATTTT. This sequence encodes CASSIVDGHNQPQHF.

V gene TRBV7-9 combines with J gene TRBJ2-3; tentative D call: TRBD2 (6 bases). Trimming stripped 1 base from V and 6 bases from J, with 14 bases between. The germline CDR1 and CDR2 sequences are SEHNR and FQNEAQ (reference sequence). CDR3 length: 15 residues. CDR3 DNA: TGTGCCAGCAGCTTAGATCCGGGAGTTCCCGATACGCAGTATTTT. This codes for CASSLDPGVPDTQYF.

The V gene is TRBV7-8, the J gene TRBJ2-7; a weak D match, TRBD2 (5 bases). This CDR3 has 14 amino acids. V lost 3 bases to trimming and J lost 1 base, with 10 bases between them. Germline V CDR1 and CDR2: SGHVS, FQNEAQ. The CDR3 region has the DNA TGTGCCAGCAGCTTTGACACGGGGTCCTACGAGCAGTACTTC. Translation gives CASSFDTGSYEQYF.

The CDR3 DNA sequence: TGTGCCAGCAGTCCCCCGGGACAGGGGGAGAGTACGCAGTATTTT. It codes for CASSPPGQGESTQYF. This chain links TRBV28 with TRBJ2-3, with 11 bases aligning to TRBD1. With 5 bases clipped from V and 8 bases from J, the junction kept 9 bases outside the gene matches. This CDR3 contains 15 residues. Germline values: CDR1 MDHEN, CDR2 SYDVKM.

The V and J genes are TRBV14 and TRBJ2-1, with 7 bases identical to TRBD1. This CDR3 spans 15 amino acids. CDR1 SGHDN and CDR2 FVKESK come from the germline V gene. The V and J ends lost 0 bases and 6 bases, in that order; junction bases with no gene match: 5. CDR3 DNA: TGTGCCAGCAGCCAAGATCTAGCAGGGGGCAATGAGCAGTTCTTC. This gives the protein CASSQDLAGGNEQFF.

In nucleotides, the CDR3 is TGTGCCAGCAGCACCTCCGGGACTAGCGGGACCCGGAGCTCCTACGAGCAGTACTTC. It yields the protein CASSTSGTSGTRSSYEQYF. The chain combines TRBV21-1 with TRBJ2-7; no check of the table's D call, TRBD2, against the DNA was made. TRBV21-1 corresponds to a pseudogene. CDR3 length: 19 amino acids.

The chain uses TRBV4-1 and TRBJ1-2, with D perhaps matching TRBD1 (6 bases). From germline, CDR1 is MGHRA and CDR2 YSYEKL. The length of the CDR3 is 17 residues. Trimming stripped 1 base from V and 7 bases from J, with 22 bases between. CDR3 bases: TGCGCCAGCAGCCAAGTACCCCCCGGGGGGGGCGGCGGTGGCTACACCTTC. Encoded protein: CASSQVPPGGGGGGYTF.

The V and J genes are TRBV2 and TRBJ2-7; TRBD1 agrees at 9 bases. The germline CDR1 and CDR2 sequences are SNHLY and FYNNEI. Unmatched junction bases numbered 3, after V lost 7 bases and J lost 2 bases. The CDR3 runs to 13 residues. For the CDR3, the DNA is TGTGCCAGCAATGACAGGGGGACCTACGAGCAGTACTTC. Translating it yields CASNDRGTYEQYF.

V is TRBV6-6 and J is TRBJ2-7; D is perhaps TRBD2 (6 bases). The V gene's germline CDR1 is MNHNY and CDR2 SVGAGI (reference sequence). V gave up 8 bases and J gave up 5 bases, with 10 bases separating them. The CDR3 runs to 11 residues. CDR3 sequence (DNA): TGTGCCAGCGACGGGGGAAACGAGCAGTACTTC. Protein product: CASDGGNEQYF.

CDR3 protein: CASSSTALSGNEQFF. CDR3 sequence (DNA): TGTGCCAGCAGCTCGACGGCCCTGAGCGGCAATGAGCAGTTCTTC. The genes are TRBV11-2 and TRBJ2-1, with D perhaps matching TRBD2 (5 bases). The V end lost 4 bases, the J end lost 6 bases, and 16 bases lay between the germline ends. This CDR3 spans 15 amino acids. CDR1 and CDR2 (germline): SGHAT, FQNNGV. Combining the CDR3 with reference TRBV11-2 and TRBJ2-1 gives the whole variable domain EAGVAQSPRYKIIEKRQSVAFWCNPISGHATLYWYQQILGQGPKLLIQFQNNGVVDDSQLPKDRFSAERLKGVDSTLKIQPAKLEDSAVYLCASSSTALSGNEQFFGPGTRLTVL.

This chain joins TRBV6-5 and TRBJ1-2; D remains unclear. Trimming shortened V by 8 bases and J by 2 bases, and 9 bases separated the two germline ends. The CDR3 covers 12 residues. Germline V lookup: CDR1 MNHEY, CDR2 SVGAGI. The CDR3 region is CASAASNYGYTF. CDR3 nucleotide sequence: TGTGCCAGCGCGGCCAGCAACTATGGCTACACCTTC.

As regards this clone: One junction end disagrees with the germline gene, perhaps due to a read error. The chain has TRBV5-6 and TRBJ2-1, with 7 bases aligning to TRBD1. There are 15 residues in the CDR3. Germline CDR1 and CDR2: SGHDT and YYEEEE. The CDR3 region is CASTPPWDSYDEQFF. The CDR3 DNA sequence: TGTGCCAGCACCCCTCCCTGGGACAGCTACGATGAGCAGTTCTTC.

The gene calls are TRBV10-1 and TRBJ2-7; perhaps TRBD2 as D (5 bases). This CDR3 contains 13 residues. Germline V gene sequence: CDR1 WNHNN, CDR2 SYGVQD (reference sequence). Trimming took 6 bases from V and 0 from J, leaving 9 bases between them. CDR3 protein: CASSPGSSYEQYF. DNA of the CDR3: TGCGCCAGCAGCCCTGGGAGCTCCTACGAGCAGTACTTC.

The chain uses TRBV5-1 and TRBJ2-1, with a weak D call TRBD2 (5 bases). The CDR3 contains 15 residues. CDR1 is SGHRS, CDR2 YFSETQ, per germline. The V end lost 0 bases, the J end lost 2 bases, and 9 bases lay between the germline ends. CDR3 residues: CASSLGESPYNEQFF. CDR3 DNA: TGCGCCAGCAGCTTGGGGGAGTCGCCCTACAATGAGCAGTTCTTC.

This clone has a single count. The chain has TRBV7-9 and TRBJ2-2; TRBD1 matches 10 bases. The trim removed 6 bases at V and 3 bases at J, leaving 4 bases unmatched. The length of the CDR3 is 15 residues. Looked up from germline, CDR1 is SEHNR and CDR2 is FQNEAQ (reference sequence). CDR3 sequence reads: CASSTGTGDTGELFF. CDR3 bases: TGTGCCAGCAGTACCGGGACAGGGGACACCGGGGAGCTGTTTTTT.

V usage is TRBV6-1 and J usage is TRBJ2-3; 11 nucleotides align to TRBD1. The CDR3 covers 14 residues. V dropped 10 bases and J dropped 4; count of bases not matched to a gene: 7. CDR1 is MNHNS, CDR2 SASEGT, per germline. DNA of the CDR3: TGTGCCATCAACCAGGGACAGGGGGCAGATACGCAGTATTTT. It specifies CAINQGQGADTQYF.

Only one count was recorded for this clone. V gene TRBV5-1 combines with J gene TRBJ2-1; tentative D call: TRBD2 (5 bases). This CDR3 has 15 amino acids. Trimming cost V 0 bases and J 1 base, with 8 bases left between them. From germline, CDR1 is SGHRS and CDR2 YFSETQ. CDR3 DNA sequence: TGCGCCAGCAGCTTGGTCGGCGGGTCCTACAATGAGCAGTTCTTC. Protein: CASSLVGGSYNEQFF. The full variable domain, its missing parts supplied by reference TRBV5-1 and TRBJ2-1, is KAGVTQTPRYLIKTRGQQVTLSCSPISGHRSVSWYQQTPGQGLQFLFEYFSETQRNKGNFPGRFSGRQFSNSRSEMNVSTLELGDSALYLCASSLVGGSYNEQFFGPGTRLTVL.

J is TRBJ2-7 and V is TRBV27; 7 positions match TRBD2. Germline lookup yields CDR1 MNHEY and CDR2 SMNVEV (reference sequence). The V gene end was trimmed by 6 bases and the J gene end by 2 bases; junction bases not matched to a gene: 7. The CDR3 spans 14 residues. The CDR3, as DNA: TGTGCCAGCAGCCCAAGGGGAGGGGCCTACGAGCAGTACTTC. Its protein product is CASSPRGGAYEQYF.

This chain links TRBV7-2 with TRBJ2-7; 7 bases line up with TRBD2. The CDR3 has 14 residues. V was pared by 1 base and J by 5 bases, with 5 bases of the junction left unmatched. From germline, CDR1 is SGHTA and CDR2 FQGNSA. CDR3 DNA: TGTGCCAGCAGCTTAGGTGGACTAGTTAACGAGCAGTACTTC. Protein: CASSLGGLVNEQYF.

V is TRBV7-2 and J is TRBJ2-3; 10 nucleotides match TRBD2. Per germline, CDR1 SGHTA and CDR2 FQGNSA. The CDR3 is 17 residues long. Germline trimming cut 4 bases from V and 0 bases from J; bases unmatched to any gene: 7. The CDR3 region is CASSSLGLAVSTDTQYF. In DNA form, the CDR3 reads TGTGCCAGCAGCTCTTTAGGACTAGCGGTTAGCACAGATACGCAGTATTTT.